This TCR beta chain was captured in a study of graft-versus-host responses after intestinal transplantation. Study at large: For approximately three years after anti-thymocyte globulin induction, all recipients took tacrolimus and steroids. General study results and limits: Graft-versus-host to host-versus-graft clonal ratios in allografts were high in patients with graft-donor T cell macrochimerism.

Only in-frame clones appear in the TCRdb table, and some are missing; sequencing was by immunoSEQ multiplex PCR. The top ten hold 3.5% to 5% of the sample, which has tens of thousands of clones, about 90% seen once. Worth noting for this clone: Its antigen is currently unknown.

Germline V lookup: CDR1 LNHDA, CDR2 SQIVND (reference sequence). J was trimmed by 1 base and V by 3 bases; bases with no gene match: 10. The CDR3 has 18 residues. The clonotype was recovered from a human donor who was the organ donor for an intestinal transplant. The chain uses TRBV19 and TRBJ2-5; 11 bases fit TRBD2. Material: unstimulated CD8+ T cells sorted from spleen or lymph node cells, obtained before transplant. CDR3 amino acids: CASSIYWLAGGRQETQYF. CDR3 nucleotides: TGTGCCAGTAGTATTTATTGGCTAGCGGGGGGTCGCCAAGAGACCCAGTACTTC.